A selection of T cell receptor beta chains follows, all from one sample in a study of CD8+CD57+ T cells in acquired aplastic anemia. TCRdb itself ran the reads through MiXCR, one entry per CDR3 protein. Among around 150,000 distinct CDR3 sequences listed, 41% were seen once. What was sequenced was sorted CD4+, CD8+, or CD8+CD57+ T cells (not recorded which) from PBMCs. The receptor set was obtained from a human donor in good health, serving as a control. Both conserved end residues are part of each CDR3. The D gene is left open where the match is weak. Rows may omit the clone size; those that give it use once, few, many or a size class.

v_call	cdr3_length	clone_size	j_call	d_call	cdr3_aa	cdr3_nt
TRBV4-3	20	many	TRBJ2-7	NA	CASSQDPGGRLGLVPYEQYF	TGCGCCAGCAGCCAAGACCCCGGGGGACGCCTAGGCCTGGTTCCCTACGAGCAGTACTTC
TRBV7-9	12	many	TRBJ1-1	NA	CASSLPFTGAFF	TGTGCCAGCAGCTTACCCTTTACTGGAGCTTTCTTT
TRBV10-3	13	NA	TRBJ2-5	NA	CAISASVQETQYF	TGTGCCATCAGCGCATCGGTCCAAGAGACCCAGTACTTC
TRBV2	14	NA	TRBJ2-3	NA	CASREGTNTDTQYF	TGTGCCAGCAGAGAAGGGACCAACACAGATACGCAGTATTTT
TRBV5-4	15	many	TRBJ2-1	TRBD2	CASSLGAGGWNEQFF	TGTGCCAGCAGCTTGGGAGCGGGAGGGTGGAATGAGCAGTTCTTC
TRBV2	12	NA	TRBJ1-2	NA	CASSEDEDGYTF	TGTGCCAGCAGTGAAGATGAGGATGGCTACACCTTC
TRBV15	15	NA	TRBJ2-7	TRBD2	CATSRSRLASSEQYF	TGTGCCACCAGCAGGTCCAGACTAGCCTCCTCAGAGCAGTACTTC
TRBV12-3/TRBV12-4	15	NA	TRBJ2-3	TRBD2	CASSLWTSGRNTQYF	TGTGCCAGCAGTCTTTGGACTAGCGGGAGGAATACGCAGTATTTT
TRBV5-1	14	NA	TRBJ2-3	TRBD2	CASSFRLAGDTQYF	TGCGCCAGCAGCTTCCGACTAGCGGGAGATACGCAGTATTTT
TRBV2	10	many	TRBJ2-5	NA	CASSKETQYF	TGTGCCAGCTCTAAAGAGACCCAGTACTTC
TRBV19	12	many	TRBJ1-1	NA	CASKGGGTEAFF	TGTGCCAGCAAAGGGGGGGGGACTGAAGCTTTCTTT
TRBV7-9	8	NA	TRBJ1-1	NA	CASSREAF	TGTGCCAGCAGCCGAGAGGCGTTT
TRBV4-1	16	NA	TRBJ2-7	TRBD2	CASSQDDSGFTYEQYF	TGCGCCAGCAGCCAAGATGATAGCGGGTTCACCTACGAGCAGTACTTC
TRBV7-9	13	many	TRBJ2-1	NA	CASSPRQYNEQFF	TGTGCCAGCAGCCCCCGACAGTACAATGAGCAGTTCTTC
TRBV30	13	many	TRBJ2-7	TRBD1	CAWSVQGPGEQYF	TGTGCCTGGAGTGTACAGGGGCCCGGCGAGCAGTACTTC
TRBV30	13	many	TRBJ2-1	TRBD2	CAWTSGGYNEQFF	TGTGCCTGGACCAGCGGGGGCTACAATGAGCAGTTCTTC
TRBV7-8	16	many	TRBJ2-6	TRBD2	CASRPAGGSGANVLTF	TGTGCCAGCAGACCAGCGGGGGGGTCAGGGGCCAACGTCCTGACTTTC
TRBV29-1	12	NA	TRBJ2-7	NA	CSVGLGEYEQYF	TGCAGCGTTGGACTCGGGGAATACGAGCAGTACTTC
TRBV3-1	12	many	TRBJ1-6	NA	CASSIWGSPLHF	TGTGCCAGCAGCATATGGGGGTCACCCCTCCACTTT
TRBV24-1	16	NA	TRBJ2-5	TRBD1	CATSDGGRGHQETQYF	TGTGCCACCAGTGACGGTGGCAGGGGGCACCAAGAGACCCAGTACTTC
TRBV19	15	many	TRBJ1-1	TRBD1	CASSIVGTGGTEAFF	TGTGCCAGTAGTATAGTTGGGACAGGGGGCACTGAAGCTTTCTTT
TRBV10-2	12	many	TRBJ1-5	NA	CASRGSNQPQHF	TGCGCCAGCAGGGGATCCAATCAGCCCCAGCATTTT
TRBV24-1	15	NA	TRBJ2-1	NA	CATSDTTTGSNEQFF	TGTGCCACCAGTGACACGACAACAGGGAGCAACGAGCAGTTCTTC
TRBV5-1	11	NA	TRBJ2-7	NA	CASSLASEQYF	TGCGCCAGCAGTCTAGCGAGCGAGCAGTACTTC
TRBV2	15	once	TRBJ1-2	NA	CASSAEGERDYGYTF	TGTGCCAGCAGTGCCGAGGGGGAGAGGGACTATGGCTACACCTTC
TRBV19	14	NA	TRBJ1-6	TRBD1	CASSRTGTNSPLHF	TGTGCCAGTAGCCGGACAGGGACCAATTCACCCCTCCACTTT
TRBV9	15	many	TRBJ2-3	NA	CASSVGQPPTDTQYF	TGTGCCAGCAGCGTAGGACAGCCTCCCACAGATACGCAGTATTTT
TRBV2	13	NA	TRBJ1-5	TRBD1	CASLAGTGEYEHF	TGTGCCAGCCTAGCCGGGACAGGGGAATACGAGCATTTT
TRBV12-3/TRBV12-4	12	many	TRBJ1-2	NA	CASRFANYGYTF	TGTGCCAGCAGGTTCGCGAACTATGGCTACACCTTC
TRBV5-1	14	few	TRBJ2-1	NA	CASSLDEGRGVQFF	TGCGCCAGCAGCTTGGACGAGGGTCGCGGGGTGCAGTTCTTC
TRBV27	13	once	TRBJ1-1	NA	CASRRTGSTEAFF	TGTGCCAGCAGGCGTACAGGAAGCACTGAAGCTTTCTTT
TRBV19	15	many	TRBJ2-5	NA	CASSMIGLRQETQYF	TGTGCCAGTAGTATGATAGGTTTGCGCCAAGAGACCCAGTACTTC
TRBV6-1	16	NA	TRBJ1-2	NA	CASLPSVGLRNCGYTF	TGTGCCAGCTTACCCTCGGTGGGTCTCAGGAACTGTGGCTACACCTTC
TRBV10-3	15	few	TRBJ1-4	TRBD1	CAISDSTGANEKLFF	TGTGCCATCAGTGACTCGACAGGGGCTAATGAAAAACTGTTTTTT
TRBV6-1	13	many	TRBJ1-2	NA	CASSPDRSYGYTF	TGTGCCAGCAGTCCCGACAGGTCGTATGGCTACACCTTC
TRBV19	14	many	TRBJ1-2	TRBD1	CASSIDRGSYGYTF	TGTGCCAGTAGTATCGACAGGGGTAGCTATGGCTACACCTTC
TRBV10-2	16	NA	TRBJ1-6	TRBD1	CASSDLVGQGSSPLHF	TGCGCCAGCAGTGATTTGGTCGGACAGGGGAGCTCACCCCTCCACTTT
TRBV25-1	17	NA	TRBJ2-3	TRBD2	CATSDYLTSGGPDTQYF	TGTGCCACCAGTGACTACCTAACCAGCGGGGGCCCAGATACGCAGTATTTT
TRBV20-1	9	NA	TRBJ2-5	NA	CSASQTQYF	TGCAGTGCTAGTCAGACCCAGTACTTC
TRBV20-1	14	many	TRBJ2-5	NA	CSAERPGWQETQYF	TGCAGTGCCGAAAGACCCGGGTGGCAAGAGACCCAGTACTTC
TRBV24-1	11	NA	TRBJ1-2	TRBD1	CATRDRAGYTF	TGTGCCACCAGGGACAGGGCTGGCTACACCTTC
TRBV7-6	14	NA	TRBJ1-1	NA	CASSFAERGTEAFF	TGTGCCAGCAGCTTTGCGGAACGCGGCACTGAGGCTTTCTTT